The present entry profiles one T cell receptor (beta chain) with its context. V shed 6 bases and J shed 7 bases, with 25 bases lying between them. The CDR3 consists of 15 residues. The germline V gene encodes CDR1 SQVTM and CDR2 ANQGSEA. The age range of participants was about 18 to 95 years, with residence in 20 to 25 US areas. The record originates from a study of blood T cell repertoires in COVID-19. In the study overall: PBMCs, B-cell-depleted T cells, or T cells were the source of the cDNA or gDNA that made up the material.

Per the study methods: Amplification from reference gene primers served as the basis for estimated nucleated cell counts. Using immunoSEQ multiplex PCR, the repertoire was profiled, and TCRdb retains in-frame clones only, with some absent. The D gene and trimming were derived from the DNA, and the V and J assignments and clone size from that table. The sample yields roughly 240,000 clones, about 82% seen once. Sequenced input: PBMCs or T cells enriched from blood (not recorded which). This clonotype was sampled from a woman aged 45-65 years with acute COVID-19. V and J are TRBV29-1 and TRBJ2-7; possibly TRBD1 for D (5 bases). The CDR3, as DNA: TGCAGCGTCTCACGGACAACCGGATACTACGGGGAGCAGTACTTC. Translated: CSVSRTTGYYGEQYF.